What follows are 2 T cell receptor beta chains derived from one specimen sequenced in a study of breast tumors, draining lymph nodes, adjacent tissues. TCRdb ran MiXCR on the multiplex PCR reads and lists one entry per CDR3 protein. The sample includes about 180,000 distinct CDR3 sequences, around a third of them seen just once. The lymph nodes were axillary draining lymph nodes from breast cancer patients. Material for sequencing was axillary lymph node tissue. These receptors came from a female donor with breast cancer. Some clones in this sample may be carry-over from other donors' samples.

This clonotype was seen ten or more times. The chain combines TRBV19 with TRBJ2-1; D may correspond to TRBD1 or TRBD2 (5 bases each). Germline CDR1 is LNHDA and CDR2 is SQIVND (reference sequence). The CDR3 runs 16 residues. Trimming took off 0 bases at V and 7 bases at J, with 16 bases between the two ends. CDR3 DNA sequence: TGTGCCAGTAGTATAGATCTATGGGGCCGAGGGAATGAGCAGTTCTTC. As protein: CASSIDLWGRGNEQFF. Supplemented by reference TRBV19 and TRBJ2-1, the full variable domain reads DGGITQSPKYLFRKEGQNVTLSCEQNLNHDAMYWYRQDPGQGLRLIYYSQIVNDFQKGDIAEGYSVSREKKESFPLTVTSAQKNPTAFYLCASSIDLWGRGNEQFFGPGTRLTVL.

This clonotype was seen a few times. The chain links TRBV12-3 or TRBV12-4 to TRBJ1-1; no firm D call. The CDR3 has 13 amino acids. V lost 6 bases and J 0 bases, leaving 8 bases between the germline ends. CDR3 DNA: TGTGCCAGCAGCCTCGAACTGAACACTGAAGCTTTCTTT. It codes for CASSLELNTEAFF.